Detailed here is one T cell receptor (beta chain). The antigen remains unidentified. V gave up 0 bases and J gave up 6 bases, with 14 bases separating them. Germline V gene sequence: CDR1 MNHNY, CDR2 SVGAGI (reference sequence). This CDR3 contains 15 residues. This record belongs to a study of graft-versus-host responses after intestinal transplantation. As for the study in general: Multivisceral, liver-intestinal, or isolated intestinal transplants were performed in recipients. All recipients were given anti-thymocyte globulin induction, and tacrolimus and steroids were then administered for roughly three years. Study observations and caveats: Some GvH clones appeared in ileal mucosa or blood before recipient bone marrow.

Assay: immunoSEQ multiplex PCR; the TCRdb copy retains only in-frame clones and omits some. The sample shows approximately 100,000 clones, more than 85% of them seen only once. This TCR was recovered from a human donor who received an intestinal transplant. Sequencing was performed on unstimulated CD8+ T cells sorted from spleen or lymph node cells, taken before intestinal transplant. The chain couples TRBV6-6 to TRBJ1-1, with a tentative D call TRBD1 (5 bases). The CDR3 protein is CASSYSVGAGPEAFF. The CDR3 DNA is TGTGCCAGCAGTTACTCGGTTGGGGCTGGACCTGAAGCTTTCTTT.